A selection of T cell receptor beta chains follows, all from one sample in a study of T-cell reconstitution after alpha-beta-depleted transplantation in children. TCRdb redid the calling of the PCR reads with MiXCR, one entry per CDR3 protein. The top ten hold over 25% of the sample, which has about 980,000 distinct CDR3 sequences, 25% to 30% seen once. The starting material was PBMCs, mostly from graft donor cells, obtained 360 days after TCRalphabeta/CD19-depleted stem cell transplant. These receptors originate from a boy less than two years old who had a stem cell transplant for SCID, so the T cells may come from the graft donor. CDR3s include the opening cysteine and the closing phenylalanine or tryptophan. A D gene is named only where the DNA matches it firmly. Only some rows state a clone size, as once, few, many or a class for expanded clones.

D	J	size	V	CDR3	DNA
.	TRBJ2-5	.	TRBV5-1	CASSPVWGEQETQYF	TGCGCCAGCAGCCCCGTCTGGGGCGAACAAGAGACCCAGTACTTC
TRBD1	TRBJ2-7	.	TRBV7-8	CASSSLVTGGGGEQYF	TGTGCCAGCAGCTCCCTTGTGACAGGGGGCGGAGGCGAGCAGTACTTC
.	TRBJ1-1	few	TRBV6-2/TRBV6-3	CASSFRTATEAFF	TGTGCCAGCAGTTTCCGGACAGCCACTGAAGCTTTCTTT
.	TRBJ1-1	few	TRBV5-1	CASSPNVGGTEAFF	TGCGCCAGCAGCCCAAACGTCGGGGGCACTGAAGCTTTCTTT
TRBD1	TRBJ2-7	few	TRBV28	CASSFGGQGWGEQYF	TGTGCCAGCAGTTTCGGAGGACAGGGCTGGGGCGAGCAGTACTTC
TRBD2	TRBJ2-1	.	TRBV12-3/TRBV12-4	CASNKASGGAREQFF	TGTGCCAGTAACAAAGCTAGCGGGGGGGCAAGGGAGCAGTTCTTC
.	TRBJ2-7	.	TRBV3-1	CASSLKHYEQYF	TGTGCCAGCAGCCTAAAACACTACGAGCAGTACTTC
TRBD1	TRBJ2-7	.	TRBV4-1	CASSQGGQGRYEQYF	TGCGCCAGCAGCCAAGGTGGACAGGGGCGATACGAGCAGTACTTC
.	TRBJ2-2	.	TRBV7-3	CASSLVAVGTGELFF	TGTGCCAGCAGCTTAGTCGCTGTCGGCACCGGGGAGCTGTTTTTT
TRBD1	TRBJ2-4	.	TRBV29-1	CSVFRDREYF	TGCAGCGTTTTTCGGGACAGGGAGTACTTC
.	TRBJ1-1	once	TRBV7-2	CASSFDRRHMNTEAFF	TGTGCCAGCAGCTTCGACAGGAGACATATGAACACTGAAGCTTTCTTT
.	TRBJ1-2	.	TRBV2	CASSGEKRVNYGYTF	TGTGCCAGCAGTGGGGAAAAACGAGTTAACTATGGCTACACCTTC
TRBD2	TRBJ2-3	.	TRBV4-1	CASSQRLAGRGTDTQYF	TGCGCCAGCAGCCAGAGACTAGCGGGGAGGGGCACAGATACGCAGTATTTT
.	TRBJ2-7	few	TRBV29-1	CSVVGQGPYEQYF	TGCAGCGTTGTGGGGCAGGGCCCCTACGAGCAGTACTTC
TRBD1	TRBJ2-7	.	TRBV3-1	CASSPWDRGDDEQYF	TGTGCCAGCAGCCCCTGGGACAGGGGAGACGACGAGCAGTACTTC
.	TRBJ2-4	.	TRBV12-3/TRBV12-4	CASSFPGDYF	TGTGCCAGCAGTTTCCCCGGCGACTACTTC
TRBD1	TRBJ2-1	few	TRBV5-1	CASSSDQGAYNEQFF	TGCGCCAGCAGCTCCGACCAGGGGGCATACAATGAGCAGTTCTTC
.	TRBJ2-7	.	TRBV4-1	CASSQGKEAVTYEQYF	TGCGCCAGCAGCCAAGGCAAGGAGGCGGTAACCTACGAGCAGTACTTC
.	TRBJ2-7	few	TRBV5-5	CASSLRDRIRVSKHF	TGTGCCAGCAGCTTGCGTGACAGGATCCGGGTCTCGAAGCACTTC
.	TRBJ1-5	.	TRBV20-1	CSASLGLRSGQPQHF	TGCAGTGCTAGTTTGGGGCTAAGATCCGGACAGCCCCAGCATTTT
.	TRBJ1-1	.	TRBV7-6	CASSLVAGASTEAFF	TGTGCCAGCAGCTTAGTTGCGGGCGCTTCGACTGAAGCTTTCTTT
TRBD1	TRBJ2-5	few	TRBV28	CASSLWGQRAETQYF	TGTGCCAGCAGTTTATGGGGACAGAGAGCAGAGACCCAGTACTTC
.	TRBJ2-3	.	TRBV20-1	CSASFSFGLPRTDTQYF	TGCAGTGCTAGCTTCTCTTTCGGGCTACCCCGCACAGATACGCAGTATTTT
.	TRBJ1-2	few	TRBV30	CAWSFTQDYGYTF	TGTGCCTGGAGTTTTACCCAGGATTATGGCTACACCTTC
.	TRBJ1-1	.	TRBV20-1	CSASRGFLDTEAFF	TGCAGTGCCAGTCGTGGGTTTTTGGACACTGAAGCTTTCTTT
.	TRBJ2-7	.	TRBV20-1	CSARDLRTASYEQYF	TGCAGTGCTCGCGATCTAAGGACGGCCTCCTACGAGCAGTACTTC
.	TRBJ2-2	few	TRBV3-1	CASSQQPGELFF	TGTGCCAGCAGCCAGCAACCCGGGGAGCTGTTTTTT
.	TRBJ2-1	few	TRBV18	CASSPPNINNEQFF	TGTGCCAGCTCACCACCGAACATTAACAATGAGCAGTTCTTC
TRBD1	TRBJ1-5	few	TRBV5-6	CASSLATGAWPQHF	TGTGCCAGCAGCTTGGCGACAGGGGCCTGGCCCCAGCATTTT
TRBD1	TRBJ1-2	many	TRBV27	CASSDDRANYGYTF	TGTGCCAGCAGCGATGACAGGGCCAACTATGGCTACACCTTC
.	TRBJ2-3	.	TRBV6-1	CASSKGLARDTQYF	TGTGCCAGCAGTAAGGGACTCGCGCGGGATACGCAGTATTTT
TRBD1	TRBJ1-1	few	TRBV5-1	CASSLGQGHVRLAEAFF	TGCGCCAGCAGCTTAGGACAGGGGCACGTACGGCTGGCTGAAGCTTTCTTT
TRBD1	TRBJ1-5	few	TRBV29-1	CSVGQGTSQPQHF	TGCAGCGTCGGACAGGGGACTAGTCAGCCCCAGCATTTT
TRBD1	TRBJ2-5	.	TRBV20-1	CSAPRTGGQETQYF	TGCAGTGCGCCTCGGACAGGGGGCCAAGAGACCCAGTACTTC
TRBD2	TRBJ2-5	.	TRBV10-3	CAIRRGGSSQETQYF	TGTGCCATCAGGCGGGGGGGGTCCTCCCAAGAGACCCAGTACTTC
.	TRBJ2-3	few	TRBV12-3/TRBV12-4	CASSLNRDTPIGTDTQYF	TGTGCCAGCAGTTTAAACCGGGACACCCCCATAGGGACAGATACGCAGTATTTT
TRBD1	TRBJ2-7	many	TRBV12-3/TRBV12-4	CASSPGTDYEQYF	TGCGCCAGCAGCCCTGGGACAGACTACGAGCAGTACTTC
.	TRBJ2-4	few	TRBV29-1	CSVGLSGVNIQYF	TGCAGCGTCGGACTATCAGGGGTGAACATTCAGTACTTC
.	TRBJ2-3	few	TRBV6-2/TRBV6-3	CASSYSGAIDTQYF	TGTGCCAGCAGTTACTCGGGGGCCATAGATACGCAGTATTTT
.	TRBJ2-2	.	TRBV11-2	CASSLYRGSTGELFF	TGTGCCAGCAGCTTATACCGGGGAAGCACCGGGGAGCTGTTTTTT
.	TRBJ2-3	.	TRBV12-5	CASGELVTSTDTQYF	TGTGCTAGTGGGGAACTAGTTACTAGCACAGATACGCAGTATTTT
.	TRBJ2-3	few	TRBV20-1	CSARHPVADTQYF	TGCAGTGCTAGACATCCAGTAGCAGATACGCAGTATTTT
TRBD2	TRBJ2-1	.	TRBV5-1	CASSPGGTSLGEQFF	TGCGCCAGCAGTCCTGGGGGGACTAGCCTGGGTGAGCAGTTCTTC
.	TRBJ2-3	few	TRBV4-1	CASSQDLATPGTDTQYF	TGCGCCAGCAGCCAAGATTTGGCTACACCCGGCACAGATACGCAGTATTTT
TRBD1	TRBJ2-7	.	TRBV10-3	CAIRGTGKTYEQYF	TGTGCCATCAGGGGGACAGGGAAGACCTACGAGCAGTACTTC
.	TRBJ2-1	.	TRBV2	CASRGRKTTPSYNEQFF	TGTGCCAGCAGGGGCCGAAAGACTACCCCCTCCTACAATGAGCAGTTCTTC
.	TRBJ1-1	.	TRBV18	CDRAAGDTEAFF	TGTGATAGGGCAGCGGGCGACACTGAAGCTTTCTTT
TRBD1	TRBJ1-1	few	TRBV7-9	CASRPGGDRGDTEAFF	TGTGCCAGCAGACCAGGGGGGGACAGAGGGGACACTGAAGCTTTCTTT
TRBD2	TRBJ2-5	many	TRBV4-3	CASSQDDPSGGMGETQYF	TGCGCCAGCAGCCAAGATGACCCTAGCGGGGGGATGGGCGAGACCCAGTACTTC
TRBD1	TRBJ1-1	.	TRBV29-1	CSVERTGPNTEAFF	TGCAGCGTTGAAAGGACAGGGCCGAACACTGAAGCTTTCTTT
TRBD1	TRBJ2-5	once	TRBV25-1	CASSDRRGQIGTQYF	TGTGCCAGCAGTGATAGAAGGGGGCAGATAGGGACCCAGTACTTC
.	TRBJ2-1	few	TRBV7-6	CASSLGPGPVSHEQFF	TGTGCCAGCAGCTTAGGGCCAGGACCGGTGTCACATGAGCAGTTCTTC
.	TRBJ1-2	.	TRBV18	CASSPPQGKGWVNYGYTF	TGTGCCAGCTCACCACCTCAGGGGAAAGGATGGGTGAACTATGGCTACACCTTC
TRBD2	TRBJ2-3	.	TRBV24-1	CATSLTSGGDADTQYF	TGTGCCACCAGCCTCACTAGCGGGGGGGACGCAGATACGCAGTATTTT
.	TRBJ1-1	few	TRBV12-3/TRBV12-4	CASSPRDAEAFF	TGTGCCAGCAGCCCCCGGGACGCCGAAGCTTTCTTT
TRBD1	TRBJ2-7	few	TRBV4-3	CASSPLPGGYEQYF	TGCGCCAGCAGCCCCCTCCCAGGGGGCTACGAGCAGTACTTC
.	TRBJ1-5	.	TRBV4-2	CASSQDPESNQPQHF	TGTGCCAGCAGCCAAGATCCAGAGAGCAATCAGCCCCAGCATTTT
.	TRBJ1-1	.	TRBV6-1	CASEKGMNTEAFF	TGTGCCAGCGAGAAAGGTATGAACACTGAAGCTTTCTTT